This T cell receptor delta chain was obtained from a study of gammadelta T cells in human blood. The CDR3 contains 18 residues. The V and J ends lost 0 bases and 4 bases, in that order; junction bases with no gene match: 10. Germline CDR1 is GEAIGNYY and CDR2 is EKD. By frequency in the sample, this clone is medium-sized. What it binds is not known. Overall study results and limits: Polyclonal expansion of innate γδ T cells after birth appeared microbially driven.

TCRdb reran clone calling via CATT on the RT-PCR reads. The data show about 1,000 delta-chain clones, roughly 28% seen once. Sequenced input: Vgamma9Vdelta2 gamma-delta T cells from adult blood. The sequence derives from a human donor. The chain recombines TRDV2 with TRDJ1; 13 bases align to TRDD3. CDR3 amino acids: CACDTVGLGDTRVDKLIF. The DNA for the CDR3 is TGTGCCTGTGACACCGTGGGACTGGGGGATACGCGGGTCGATAAACTCATCTTT.